The clone carrying this T cell receptor beta chain is termed medium-sized. Its matching antigen is unknown. The data were taken from a study of T cell repertoires in cytomegalovirus infection. Study at large: Evidence of both CMV infection and a matching HLA type came from public TCR beta signatures. Study results and limitations: There were carriers of CMV plus the relevant HLA, and cumulative public TCR beta family frequency identified them. Across the ex vivo response, the dominant clonotypes were HLA-C-restricted CMV-specific TCR beta clonotypes.

CDR3 length: 17 amino acids. The germline gives CDR1 LGHNA, CDR2 YSLEER. Losses at the gene ends were 0 bases for V and 7 bases for J; bases not matched to a gene: 9. TCRdb analysed the reads with MiXCR anew, one entry per CDR3 protein. The table records some 180,000 distinct CDR3 sequences, approximately 17% of them present only once. The specimen was CD8+ T cells from PBMCs. V is TRBV4-3 and J is TRBJ2-1; 10 bases map to TRBD2. The sequence was obtained from a human donor in good health (CMV status not recorded). Some clones in this sample may be carry-over from other donors' samples. The CDR3 spells CASSQEGASGGRNEQFF. The CDR3 DNA is TGCGCCAGCAGCCAAGAAGGAGCTAGCGGGGGTAGGAATGAGCAGTTCTTC.